This TCR beta chain originates from a study of T cell responses to AZD1222 COVID-19 vaccine. Concerning this clone: What it binds is unknown. Germline and junction disagree at one end, which may indicate a read error.

Study-wide results and caveats: With two AZD1222 doses given, Spike-specific TCR breadth and depth both rose. Clonal diversity may have been underestimated in mostly white British donors. After the peak T cell response, and only then, were repertoires sampled.

This CDR3 comprises 15 residues. CDR1 is LNHDA and CDR2 is SQIVND in the germline V gene (reference sequence). Generated by immunoSEQ multiplex PCR, the TCRdb table keeps only in-frame clones and is missing some. The sample has some 110,000 clones, nearly 90% seen once. This receptor was obtained from an adult who received the AZD1222 COVID-19 vaccine. This rearrangement joins TRBV19 to TRBJ1-5; D is unclear. The source was peripheral blood, collected 28 days after the second AZD1222 dose. The CDR3 reads CASSTTEGSSQPQHF. CDR3 DNA sequence: TGTGCCAGTAGTACTACAGAAGGGAGCAGTCAGCCCCAGCATTTT.